This T cell receptor beta chain was captured by sequencing in a study of persistence of HIV-infected CD4 T cells. Background on the study: Donors were ART-treated; their CMV- and Gag-responding CD4+ T cells were isolated. Donors had been on suppressive ART for a median of roughly 8 years.

The V segment lost 1 base and the J segment 11 bases; nucleotides outside the gene matches: 4. Germline V CDR1 and CDR2: SEHNR, FQNEAQ (reference sequence). The CDR3 sequence is 12 residues long. Sequencing used immunoSEQ version 4 in survey mode. This table comes from immunoSEQ multiplex PCR, and its TCRdb copy is limited to in-frame clones, with some not included. The data contain fewer than 40,000 clones, around four fifths of them singletons. Concerning this clone: What it binds is unknown.

Lysates of CMV-infected fibroblasts at around 9.8 ug/mL stimulated these cells. Memory cells lacking CD40L and CD69 with high CD45RO were sorted. Inclusion required CMV-positive serology and CD4+ counts above 400 cells/uL. The sequenced sample was CD4+ T cells sorted from PBMCs after approximately 19-hour stimulation, obtained from a patient who received antiretroviral therapy. V usage is TRBV7-9 and J usage is TRBJ1-2, with TRBD1 matching over 7 bases. The origin of this receptor is an adult man with HIV who was CMV-seropositive. CDR3 loop: CASSLVTDRYTF. CDR3 coding DNA: TGTGCCAGCAGCTTAGTTACGGACAGGTACACCTTC.